This T cell receptor (beta chain) was identified in a study of CD8 T cells in Susac syndrome. The authors reverse transcribed about 0.45 to 1 ug RNA with random hexamers. TCRdb called the immunoSEQ multiplex PCR reads again in MiXCR, with one record for every CDR3 protein. This table has 140,000 to 150,000 distinct CDR3 sequences, roughly 94% appearing once. Material: CD4+ T cells from PBMCs. The source of this sequence is a human donor in good health.

CDR3 DNA sequence: TGTGCCAGCAGTGAAGCGCTTCACACCAGAGAGACCCAGTACTTC. Protein product: CASSEALHTRETQYF. V gene TRBV2 combines with J gene TRBJ2-5; D gene ambiguous. The CDR3 consists of 15 residues. V shed 0 bases and J shed 4 bases, with 12 bases lying between them. Germline-derived CDR1 and CDR2 are SNHLY and FYNNEI.